This paragraph covers one TCR beta chain sequence. This record comes from a study of blood T cell repertoires in COVID-19. About the study: In each case, the material was cDNA or gDNA derived from T cells, B-cell-depleted T cells, or PBMCs.

V was clipped by 5 bases and J by 4 bases, with 14 bases between them. CDR3 length: 14 residues. In germline, CDR1 is SGHTA, CDR2 FQGNSA. Using immunoSEQ multiplex PCR, the repertoire was profiled, and TCRdb retains in-frame clones only, with some absent. The sample has 60,000 or so clones; approximately 88% are singletons. Sequenced input: peripheral blood. The TCR originated in a man aged 25 to 45 with COVID-19, enrolled during active disease. The rearrangement uses TRBV7-2 and TRBJ1-1, with D maybe TRBD1 (6 bases). CDR3 in amino acids: CASSDTLRGTEAFF. In DNA, the CDR3 is TGTGCCAGCAGCGATACTCTCAGGGGCACTGAAGCTTTCTTT.